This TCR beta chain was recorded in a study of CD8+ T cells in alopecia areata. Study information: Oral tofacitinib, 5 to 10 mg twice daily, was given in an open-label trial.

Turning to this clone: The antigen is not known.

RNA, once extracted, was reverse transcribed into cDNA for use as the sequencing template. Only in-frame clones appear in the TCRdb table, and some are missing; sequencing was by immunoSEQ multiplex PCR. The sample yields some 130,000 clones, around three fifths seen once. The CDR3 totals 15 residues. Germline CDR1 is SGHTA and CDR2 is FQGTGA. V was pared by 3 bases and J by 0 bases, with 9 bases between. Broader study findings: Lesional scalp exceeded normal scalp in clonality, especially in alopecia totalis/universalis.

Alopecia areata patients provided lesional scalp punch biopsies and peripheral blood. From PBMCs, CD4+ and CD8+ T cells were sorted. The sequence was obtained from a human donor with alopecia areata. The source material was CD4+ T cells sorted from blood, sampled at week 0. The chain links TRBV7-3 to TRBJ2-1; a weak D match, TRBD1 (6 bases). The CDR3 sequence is CASSLTGSSYNEQFF. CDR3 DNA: TGTGCCAGCAGCTTGACAGGATCCTCCTACAATGAGCAGTTCTTC.